The TCR beta chain described here comes from a study of CD8 T cells in ankylosing spondylitis. Ten or more counts support this clonotype. The antigen remains unidentified. Regarding the study as a whole: Significant enrichment of disease-linked clones was reported in matched ankylosing spondylitis synovial fluid. Ankylosing spondylitis blood appeared to carry a characteristic TCR beta motif of roughly eight highly homologous variants.

TCRdb independently ran MiXCR on the 5' RACE reads; one entry per CDR3 protein. The sample gives fewer than 550,000 distinct CDR3 sequences, approximately 5% of which show up once; under 4.5% is in the top ten. Trimming cost V 7 bases and J 0 bases, with 10 bases left between them. The CDR3 spans 13 residues. Germline assignment: CDR1 MNHNS and CDR2 SASEGT. Source material: blood, either unsorted or a sorted T cell fraction (not recorded which). The TCR comes from a male donor with ankylosing spondylitis. The chain couples TRBV6-1 to TRBJ2-7; the D is unclear. The CDR3 sequence is CASKPESSYEQYF. CDR3 nucleotides: TGTGCCAGCAAGCCAGAAAGCTCCTACGAGCAGTACTTC.